The T cell receptor beta chain under discussion was sequenced for a study of cytomegalovirus exposure and HLA in healthy donors (dated by TCRdb to about 2017). Concerning the study at large: In an earlier analysis of some 550 of the donors, 276 Gb of sequence data and about 110 million unique TCR beta sequences from roughly 180 million T cells were reported. Roughly 310 gigabases of sequencing data and roughly 90 million unique TCR sequences were included in an early release covering 550 to 650 HLA-typed donors. The genetic ancestry cluster associated with self-reported Caucasian donors included 81% of the 300 to 400 genotyped donors. The aim of the study was to test whether cataloging public T cell receptors could identify signatures of past pathogen exposure. The study profiled the T cell repertoires of hundreds of subjects by immunosequencing and related them to cytomegalovirus serostatus. Along with the roughly 700-subject first cohort, a separate validation cohort of around 110 different subjects was used. To predict cytomegalovirus infection status, the study brought together high-throughput TCR immunosequencing, statistical association of individual TCRs with disease status, and machine learning. A later analysis re-examined previously published TCR beta repertoires from 500 to 700 donors and added high-resolution HLA genotyping to investigate patterns of TCR occurrence. In the later analysis, no new phenotypic data were used to find candidate immune exposures; instead, reliance was placed on TCR beta sequences and their occurrence across donors. An earlier analysis of fewer than 750 of the donors used high-throughput TCR beta sequencing to judge whether each TCR beta V gene segment behaved as functional or pseudogenic. Alongside the repertoire data, information on donor age, sex, ethnicity and CMV serostatus was compiled. Genome-wide SNP genotypes for about 55% of the roughly 670 donors were used in a later genetic analysis, which treated that subset as a discovery cohort. Every discovery cohort repertoire had been produced on one sequencing platform. HLA typing covered class I and class II loci at four-digit resolution. Typing coverage differed by locus: A, B, C, DRB1 and DQB1 were typed in roughly 620-630 donors, DQA1 in 500 to 550, DPA1 in 600 to 610, and DPB1 in 400 to 480. About 5 DR-DQ haplotypes were handled as single units for association and clustering, since linkage in the cohort was strong. Among some 400 genotyped donors of the cohort, an average of about 220,000 unique TCR beta nucleotide sequences was sequenced per donor, of which 15% to 20% were non-productive. Overall results and qualifications from the work: Presence/absence analyses assumed roughly uniform sequencing depth across donors, an assumption that may not hold. A further reported finding was that TCR beta sequences accurately predicted the HLA-A and HLA-B alleles for most subjects in the first cohort. In a later genetic analysis, fewer N-insertions in productive TCRs were reported among donors in an Asian-associated ancestry cluster than the roughly 700-donor mean. The classifier was reported to diagnose cytomegalovirus status with high specificity and sensitivity in both the original and validation cohorts. Most TCR sequences were observed very rarely across donors, whereas some public TCRs were present in many individuals. The earlier analysis of 587 of the donors excluded 15 to 20 rarely observed V segments, including chromosome 9 orphons, because counts were too low. Linkage disequilibrium might explain the correlated functional status among segregating V segments, but an unknown experimental factor could not be ruled out. At a false discovery rate of 0.05, a later analysis linked around 17,000 TCR beta sequences to specific HLA alleles. A later analysis found that TCR association rates varied across HLA loci, with DRB1 alleles showing the most associated TCRs and HLA-C alleles the fewest. Compared with equally common non-associated chains, HLA-associated TCR beta chains in a later analysis were more clonally expanded and had lower generation probabilities. CMV serostatus was the only immune exposure information available for the cohort. A cluster of highly shared sequence variants was judged likely to be a technical artifact of the sequencing pipeline. A few of the identified cytomegalovirus-associated TCR beta chains were confirmed in vitro to be specific for cytomegalovirus antigens. Only TCR beta chains were sequenced in this cohort, and the absence of alpha or paired-chain data limited detectable features. According to a later analysis, parvovirus B19, influenza, CMV and Epstein-Barr virus appeared linked to several top co-occurrence clusters. HLA typing was unavailable for some donors at each locus, so association tests used only the typed subset. Some IMGT-functional V segments, including TRBV6-2 and TRBV6-3, could not be distinguished by the 87-base-pair reads and were therefore excluded. An earlier analysis of 587 of the donors showed that most TCR beta V segments appeared in productive rearrangements either about 90% or about 30% of the time, which broadly matched IMGT annotations. In the study, approximately 160 TCR beta chains were listed as associated with cytomegalovirus. It was suggested by the authors that the approach could potentially be generalized to other disease states and immunological phenotypes. A later genetic analysis associated a missense DCLRE1C variant with V-gene and J-gene trimming of TCR beta chains, and an independent cohort replicated the association. Strong co-occurrence of HLA alleles, especially DR and DQ, made assigning TCR associations to individual alleles difficult. Most CMV-associated TCR beta chains appeared to be HLA-restricted in a later analysis, and the HLA associations seemed to be driven largely by CMV exposure.

The CDR3 starts with the cysteine, ends with the phenylalanine, and has 11 residues. Only the CDR3 portion is preserved as DNA: 33 bases, with reading frame beginning at the first base. Sequences SGHRS (CDR1) and YFSETQ (CDR2) are obtained from the germline V gene. For this clone: This clone's antigen is unknown. Base qualities are not at hand, and no much larger clone is one base apart.

Preparation of the library involved the immunoSEQ multiplex PCR assay. A mixture of 60 forward primers for TCR Vbeta segments and 13 reverse primers for TCR Jbeta segments was used in the multiplex PCR. A multiplex PCR assay on genomic DNA amplified the CDR3 region of rearranged TCR beta genes. Amplified TCR beta libraries were sequenced as 87-base-pair reads on the Illumina HiSeq System. The authors' analysis ran thus. Across the roughly 640 repertoires, a later analysis counted tens of millions of unique TCR beta chains, 9 million to 14 million of which were shared by at least two donors. To remove PCR and sequencing errors, raw reads were error-corrected and collapsed into unique sequences using a nearest-neighbor algorithm that merged closely related sequences. Alignment of CDR3 sequences to IMGT reference sequences was used to assign V, D and J gene segments. For a sequence to be retained, at least a six-nucleotide match to both a V gene segment and a J gene segment was required. Rearrangements were called productive when the CDR3 lacked stop codons and stayed in frame with V and J; all others were non-productive. CDR3 was defined by IMGT convention, running from the second conserved V-encoded cysteine to the conserved J-encoded phenylalanine. The earlier analysis of fewer than 750 of the donors excluded sequences that lacked an unambiguous match to a single V gene segment. An earlier analysis of 550 to 650 of the donors classified V segments as functional when productive rearrangements were above 56.7% and as segregating when the standard deviation between donors was above 5%. To diagnose cytomegalovirus status from the catalog of TCR beta chain sequences, a statistical classification framework was built. V and J gene assignment, in a later analysis, came from comparing TCR nucleotide sequences with IMGT/GENE-DB human TR gene sequences. Using the TCRdist pipeline, a later analysis assigned CDR3 sequences along with most-parsimonious VDJ recombination scenarios. In a later analysis, each TCR beta chain was defined by its CDR3 amino acid sequence together with its V-gene family, and reads lacking a unique V-gene family were excluded. To address suspected cross-contamination and a sequencing artifact, a later analysis removed 592 highly shared, low-generation-probability nucleotide sequences. In a later analysis, a clonal expansion index for each public chain was calculated from normalized within-repertoire ranks of inferred template counts. In a later analysis, generation probabilities were computed using a VDJ recombination model fitted to out-of-frame rearrangements, and the results were checked against IGoR. In a later analysis, TCR-TCR, TCR-HLA and TCR-CMV co-occurrence was scored with hypergeometric tests, and a repertoire-size bias correction was applied to TCR pairs. In a later analysis, false discovery rates were estimated by permuting HLA or CMV assignments 20 times. In a later analysis, co-occurring TCRs were grouped using DBSCAN, with TCRdist sequence similarity added in when clustering inside HLA-allele-positive subsets. Repertoires with fewer than 30,000 or more than 120,000 public chains, plus five repertoires with anomalous nucleotide sharing, were excluded from co-occurrence clustering. As stored in TCRdb, this immuneACCESS dataset retains in-frame rearrangements with V and J assigned. A fraction of the clones does not appear; measured against another copy, unresolved V genes explain less than half of the discrepancy, and the remainder lacks a known reason. V and J calls and clone size are given by that table; D and trimming were obtained from the DNA. In all, the sample holds over 120,000 clones, and about three quarters of those were seen once. The ten most abundant clones make up approximately 4% of the sample.

The cohort was made up of about 610 healthy bone marrow donors. At the time of sampling, all cohort members were nominally healthy, though unrecorded immune exposures were likely present. The donor was CMV seronegative and belonged to the group of 320 or so seronegative cohort members. A peripheral blood sample was provided by each donor, and peripheral blood mononuclear cells were used for TCR beta sequencing. The Qiagen DNeasy Blood Extraction Kit was used to extract genomic DNA from the blood cell samples. In this chain, TRBV5-1 is recombined with TRBJ2-5, with the D gene uncertain. The end of the DNA aligns better with TRBJ2-7, so the J call may be wrong. Sequencing was carried out using PBMCs. The sequence derives from a male donor in good health and CMV-seronegative. CDR3 reads: CASRFGPEQYF. The nucleotides are TGCGCCAGCAGATTCGGTCCCGAGCAGTACTTC.